The sequence of this T cell receptor (beta chain) was determined in a study of neurological immune-mediated disorders. Study observations and caveats: None of the CDR3 amino acid sequences of expanded clones recurred across subjects, suggesting private repertoires in all groups. Healthy controls had more TCR clonal expansion than multiple sclerosis, which showed the least, whereas HTLV-1-associated myelopathy showed the most.

TCRdb redid the calling of the 5' RACE reads with MiXCR, one entry per CDR3 protein. The data hold more than 50,000 distinct CDR3 sequences, with less than 5.5% observed a single time. This clonotype was observed a few times. Antigen specificity is unknown. Trimming shortened V by 7 bases and J by 8 bases, and 15 bases separated the two germline ends. Germline V lookup: CDR1 MNHEY, CDR2 SVGAGI. The CDR3 sequence is 13 residues long. The chain couples TRBV6-5 to TRBJ2-1, with D possibly being TRBD1 (6 bases). The source is a woman in her twenties or thirties with multiple sclerosis. Material for sequencing was PBMCs. The CDR3 DNA follows: TGTGCCAGCAAGGACAGAGCGGTGGATGAGCAGTTCTTC. As protein: CASKDRAVDEQFF.